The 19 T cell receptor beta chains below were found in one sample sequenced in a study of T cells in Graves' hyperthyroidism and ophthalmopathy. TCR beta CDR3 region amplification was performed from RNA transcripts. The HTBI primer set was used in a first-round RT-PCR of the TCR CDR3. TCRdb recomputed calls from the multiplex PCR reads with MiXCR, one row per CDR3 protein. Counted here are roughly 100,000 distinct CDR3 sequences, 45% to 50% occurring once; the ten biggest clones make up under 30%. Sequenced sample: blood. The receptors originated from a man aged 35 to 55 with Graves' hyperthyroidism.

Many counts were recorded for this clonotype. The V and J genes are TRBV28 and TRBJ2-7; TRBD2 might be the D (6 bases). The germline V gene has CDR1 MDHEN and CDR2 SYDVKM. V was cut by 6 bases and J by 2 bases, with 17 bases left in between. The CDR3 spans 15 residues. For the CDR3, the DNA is TGTGCCAGCAGGACCGGAGGGACCGAGACCTACGAGCAGTACTTC. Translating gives CASRTGGTETYEQYF.

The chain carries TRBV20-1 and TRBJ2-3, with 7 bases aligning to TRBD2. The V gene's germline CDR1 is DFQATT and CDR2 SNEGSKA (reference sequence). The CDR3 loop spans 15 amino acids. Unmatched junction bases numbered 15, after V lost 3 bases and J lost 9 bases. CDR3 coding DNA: TGCAGTGCTAGGGGGGTTAGCGGGTTAAAGGGGACGCAGTATTTT. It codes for CSARGVSGLKGTQYF.

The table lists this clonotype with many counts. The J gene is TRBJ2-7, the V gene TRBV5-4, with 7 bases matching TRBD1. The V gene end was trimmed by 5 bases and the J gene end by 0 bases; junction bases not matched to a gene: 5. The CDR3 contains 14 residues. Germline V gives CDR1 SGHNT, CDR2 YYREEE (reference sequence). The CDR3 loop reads CASRTDRSSYEQYF. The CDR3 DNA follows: TGTGCCAGCAGAACGGACAGGAGCTCCTACGAGCAGTACTTC.

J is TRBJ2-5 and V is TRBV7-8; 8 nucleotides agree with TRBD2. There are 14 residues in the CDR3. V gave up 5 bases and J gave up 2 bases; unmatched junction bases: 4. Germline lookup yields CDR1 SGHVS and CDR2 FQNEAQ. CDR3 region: CASSILAGQETQYF. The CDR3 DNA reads TGTGCCAGCAGCATCTTAGCGGGGCAAGAGACCCAGTACTTC.

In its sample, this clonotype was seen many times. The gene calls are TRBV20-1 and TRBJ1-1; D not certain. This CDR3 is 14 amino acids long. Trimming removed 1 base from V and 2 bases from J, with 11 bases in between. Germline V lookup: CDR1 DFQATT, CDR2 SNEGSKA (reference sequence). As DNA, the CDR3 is TGCAGTGCTAGAGTAGGGAGGAGAAACACTGAAGCTTTCTTT. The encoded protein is CSARVGRRNTEAFF.

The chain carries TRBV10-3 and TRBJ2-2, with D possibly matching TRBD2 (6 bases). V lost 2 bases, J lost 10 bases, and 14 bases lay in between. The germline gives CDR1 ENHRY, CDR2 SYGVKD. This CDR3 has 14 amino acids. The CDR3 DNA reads TGTGCCATCAGTGAGGAAACGGGAGTATCGGAGCTGTTTTTT. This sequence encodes CAISEETGVSELFF.

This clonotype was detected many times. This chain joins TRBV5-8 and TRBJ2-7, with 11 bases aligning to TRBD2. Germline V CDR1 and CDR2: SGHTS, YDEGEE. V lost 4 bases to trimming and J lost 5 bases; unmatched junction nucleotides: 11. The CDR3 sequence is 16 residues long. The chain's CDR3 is CASSQKIAGGRDEQYF. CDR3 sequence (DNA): TGTGCCAGCAGCCAGAAGATAGCGGGAGGGCGCGACGAGCAGTACTTC.

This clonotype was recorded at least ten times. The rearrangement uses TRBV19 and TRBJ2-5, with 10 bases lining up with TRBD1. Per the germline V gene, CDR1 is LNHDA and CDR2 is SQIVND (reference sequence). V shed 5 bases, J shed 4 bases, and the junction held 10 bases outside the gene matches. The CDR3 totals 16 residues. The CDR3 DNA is TGTGCCAGTAGTCGACGCTCGACAGGGGGCACAGAGACCCAGTACTTC. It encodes CASSRRSTGGTETQYF.

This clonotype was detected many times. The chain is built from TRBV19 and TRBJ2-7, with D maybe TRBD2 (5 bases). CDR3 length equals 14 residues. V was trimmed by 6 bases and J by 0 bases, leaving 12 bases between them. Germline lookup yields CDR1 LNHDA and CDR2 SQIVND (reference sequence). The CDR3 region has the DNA TGTGCCAGTAGCGAAGCGGCGAACTCCTACGAGCAGTACTTC. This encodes CASSEAANSYEQYF.

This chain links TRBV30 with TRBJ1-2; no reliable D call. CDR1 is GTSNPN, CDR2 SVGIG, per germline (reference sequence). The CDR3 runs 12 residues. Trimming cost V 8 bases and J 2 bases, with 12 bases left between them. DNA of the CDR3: TGTGCCCTGGGTCTAGGGAACTATGGCTACACCTTC. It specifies CALGLGNYGYTF.

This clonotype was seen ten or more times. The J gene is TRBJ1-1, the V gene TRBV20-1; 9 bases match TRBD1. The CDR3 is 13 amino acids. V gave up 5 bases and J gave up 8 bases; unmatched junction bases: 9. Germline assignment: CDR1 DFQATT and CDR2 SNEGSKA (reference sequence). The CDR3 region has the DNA TGCAGTGCTTCCCTCACAGGGGGCTGGGAAGCTTTCTTT. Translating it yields CSASLTGGWEAFF.

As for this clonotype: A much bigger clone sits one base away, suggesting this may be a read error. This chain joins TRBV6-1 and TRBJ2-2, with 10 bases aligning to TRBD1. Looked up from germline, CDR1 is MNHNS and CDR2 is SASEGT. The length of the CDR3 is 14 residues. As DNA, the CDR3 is TGTGCCAGCAGTAGGGGACAGGGGTCCGGGGAGCTGTCTTTT. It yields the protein CASSRGQGSGELSF.

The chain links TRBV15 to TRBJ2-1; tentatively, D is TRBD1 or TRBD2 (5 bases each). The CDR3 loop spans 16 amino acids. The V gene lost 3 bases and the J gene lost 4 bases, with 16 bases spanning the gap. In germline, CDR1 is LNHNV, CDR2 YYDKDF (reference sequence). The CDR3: CATSSPGRNLYNEQFF. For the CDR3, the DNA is TGTGCCACCAGCAGCCCGGGACGGAACCTTTACAATGAGCAGTTCTTC.

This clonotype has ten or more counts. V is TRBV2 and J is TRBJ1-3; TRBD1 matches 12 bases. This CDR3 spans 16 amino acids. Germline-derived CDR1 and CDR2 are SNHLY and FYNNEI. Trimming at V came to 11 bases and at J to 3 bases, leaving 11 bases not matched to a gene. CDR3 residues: CAGTGTGGAIGNTIYF. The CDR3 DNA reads TGTGCCGGAACCGGGACAGGGGGCGCGATTGGAAACACCATATATTTT.

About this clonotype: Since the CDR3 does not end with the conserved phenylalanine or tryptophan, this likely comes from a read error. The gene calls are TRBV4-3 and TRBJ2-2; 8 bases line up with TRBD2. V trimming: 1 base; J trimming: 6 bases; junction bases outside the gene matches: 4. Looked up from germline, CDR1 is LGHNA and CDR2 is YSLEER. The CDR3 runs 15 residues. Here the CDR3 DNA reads TGCGCCAGCAGCCAAGGTTCGGGACTAGCCGGGGAGCTGTTTCTT. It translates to CASSQGSGLAGELFL.

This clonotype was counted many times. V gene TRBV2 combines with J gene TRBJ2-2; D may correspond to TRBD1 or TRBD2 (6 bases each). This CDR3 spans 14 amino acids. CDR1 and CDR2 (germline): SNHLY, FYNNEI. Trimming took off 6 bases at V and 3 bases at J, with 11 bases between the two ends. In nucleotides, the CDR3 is TGTGCCAGCAGAGGGGGGACGCACACCGGGGAGCTGTTTTTT. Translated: CASRGGTHTGELFF. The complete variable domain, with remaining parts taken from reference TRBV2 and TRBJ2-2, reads EPEVTQTPSHQVTQMGQEVILRCVPISNHLYFYWYRQILGQKVEFLVSFYNNEISEKSEIFDDQFSVERPDGSNFTLKIRSTKLEDSAMYFCASRGGTHTGELFFGEGSRLTVL.

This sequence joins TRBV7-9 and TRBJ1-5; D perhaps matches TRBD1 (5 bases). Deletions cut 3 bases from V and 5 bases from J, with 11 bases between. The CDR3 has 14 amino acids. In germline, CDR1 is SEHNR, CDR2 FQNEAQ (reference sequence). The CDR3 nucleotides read TGTGCCAGCAGCTTTCGAGGGGAGGATCAGCCCCAGCATTTT. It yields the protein CASSFRGEDQPQHF.

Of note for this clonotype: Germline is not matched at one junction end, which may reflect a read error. This chain's CDR3 is CAGSAQDVSYNEQFF. CDR3 coding DNA: TGCGCCGGCAGCGCCCAGGACGTTAGCTACAATGAGCAGTTCTTC. J is TRBJ2-1 and V is TRBV10-1, with unresolved D. Germline CDR1 and CDR2: WNHNN and SYGVQD (reference sequence). The CDR3 totals 15 residues.

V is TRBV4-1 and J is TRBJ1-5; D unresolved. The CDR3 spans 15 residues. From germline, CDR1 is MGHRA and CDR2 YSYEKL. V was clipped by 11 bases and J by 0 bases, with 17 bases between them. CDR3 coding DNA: TGCGCCGGCAATACGGCCTCCCATAGCAATCAGCCCCAGCATTTT. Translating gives CAGNTASHSNQPQHF.